The text below deals with one T cell receptor beta chain. As yet, its antigen is unknown. The data originate from a study of T-cell memory formation after mild COVID-19. Across the study: Across donors, TCR clusters were largely donor specific. Study-wide findings and caveats: CD4+ clones that contracted lay mainly in CM and EM; CD8+ ones lay in EMRA. Clones contracting across day 15 to 85 had a balanced CD4/CD8 profile; later expanding clones leaned CD4+.

There are 13 residues in the CDR3. The V gene's germline CDR1 is KGHSH and CDR2 LQKENI. The ends were cut back, 3 bases at V and 2 bases at J, with 6 bases in the middle. 5'RACE, which relied on constant-segment primers, yielded TCR alpha and TCR beta cDNA libraries carrying sample barcodes and UMIs. TCRdb passed the 5' RACE reads through MiXCR, listing each CDR3 protein once. This sample has hundreds of thousands of distinct CDR3 sequences, with about 23% found just once. The clonotype was recovered from an adult woman who had mild COVID-19 (a few samples of this study predate the infection). Cell type and time point are not known. The chain uses TRBV18 and TRBJ2-3; D unresolved. Sequencing was performed on PBMCs or a T cell subset sorted from them (not recorded which). The CDR3 region is CASSPTNTDTQYF. Here the CDR3 DNA reads TGTGCCAGCTCACCTACGAACACAGATACGCAGTATTTT.